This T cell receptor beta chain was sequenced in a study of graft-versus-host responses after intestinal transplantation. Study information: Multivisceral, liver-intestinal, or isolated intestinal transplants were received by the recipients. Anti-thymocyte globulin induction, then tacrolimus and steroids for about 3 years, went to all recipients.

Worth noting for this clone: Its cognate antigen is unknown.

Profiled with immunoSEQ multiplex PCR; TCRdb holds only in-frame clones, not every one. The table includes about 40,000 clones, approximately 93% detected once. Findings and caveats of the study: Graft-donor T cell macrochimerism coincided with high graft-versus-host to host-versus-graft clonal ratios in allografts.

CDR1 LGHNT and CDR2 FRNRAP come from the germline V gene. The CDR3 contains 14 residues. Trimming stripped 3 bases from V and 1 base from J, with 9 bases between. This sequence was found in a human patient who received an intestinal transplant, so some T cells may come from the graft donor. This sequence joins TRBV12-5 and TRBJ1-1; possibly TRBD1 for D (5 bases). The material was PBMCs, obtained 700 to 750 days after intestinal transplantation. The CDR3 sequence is CASGFSDKNTEAFF. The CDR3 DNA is TGTGCTAGTGGTTTCTCGGACAAGAACACTGAAGCTTTCTTT.